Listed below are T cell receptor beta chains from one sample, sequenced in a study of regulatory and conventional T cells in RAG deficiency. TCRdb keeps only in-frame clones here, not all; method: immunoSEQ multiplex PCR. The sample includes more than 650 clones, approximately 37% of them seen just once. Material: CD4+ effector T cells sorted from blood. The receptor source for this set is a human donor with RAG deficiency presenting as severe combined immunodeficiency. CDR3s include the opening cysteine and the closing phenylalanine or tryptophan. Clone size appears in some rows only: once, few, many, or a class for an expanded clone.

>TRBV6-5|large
CASSYSPRYEQYF
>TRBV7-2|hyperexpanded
CASSLGLGTANYGYTF
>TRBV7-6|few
CASSLGTYNEQFF
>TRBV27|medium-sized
CASRVFNQPQHF
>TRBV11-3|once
CASSLELKLFF
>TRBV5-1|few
CASSPDSRNQPQHF
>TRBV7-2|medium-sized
CASSFRTGNLNQPQHF
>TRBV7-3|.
CASSLGGLKQFF
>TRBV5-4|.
CAISELAYEQYF
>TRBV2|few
CASSAGRTGELFF
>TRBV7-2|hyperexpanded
CASSVRTGGDYGYTF
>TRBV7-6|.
CASTPRQGRNTEAFF
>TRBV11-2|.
CASSLGAQETQYF